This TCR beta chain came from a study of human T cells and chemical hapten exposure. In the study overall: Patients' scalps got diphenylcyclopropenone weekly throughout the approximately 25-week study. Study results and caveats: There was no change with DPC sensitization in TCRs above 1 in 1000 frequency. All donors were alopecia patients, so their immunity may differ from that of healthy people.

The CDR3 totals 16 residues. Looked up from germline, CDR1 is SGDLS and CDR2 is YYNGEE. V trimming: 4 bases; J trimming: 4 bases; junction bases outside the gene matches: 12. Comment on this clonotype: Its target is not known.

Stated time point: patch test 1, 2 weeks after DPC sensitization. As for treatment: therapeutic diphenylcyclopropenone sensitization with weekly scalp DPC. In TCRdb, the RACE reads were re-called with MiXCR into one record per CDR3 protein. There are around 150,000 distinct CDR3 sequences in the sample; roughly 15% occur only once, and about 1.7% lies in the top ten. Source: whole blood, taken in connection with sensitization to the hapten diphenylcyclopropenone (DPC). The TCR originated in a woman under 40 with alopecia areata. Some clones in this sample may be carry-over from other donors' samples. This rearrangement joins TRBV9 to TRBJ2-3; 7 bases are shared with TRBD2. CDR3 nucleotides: TGTGCCAGCAGCCCCAGTGAGGGGAGGGGCGCAGATACGCAGTATTTT. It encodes CASSPSEGRGADTQYF.